This note documents a single TCR beta chain sequence. Its target is unknown. This record belongs to a study of identical twins. Study findings and constraints: Conclusions relied on cross-sectional statistical analysis, not following the same donors. While abundant cord blood beta clonotypes carried fewer insertions, memory repertoires showed no such pattern. Twin pairs had excess sharing that was weaker in beta out-of-frame sequences. Out-of-frame alpha sequences common to twins exhibited an excess of low generation probability.

TCRdb fed the 5' RACE reads into MiXCR, producing one record per CDR3 protein. The table has 200,000 to 300,000 distinct CDR3 sequences, 6% to 8.5% seen once. CDR1 and CDR2 from the germline V gene are DFQATT and SNEGSKA (reference sequence). V gave up 3 bases and J gave up 1 base, with 4 bases separating them. The CDR3 has 11 residues. A further study also used this sample, focusing on yellow fever vaccine responses in identical twins.

The clonotype originates from a woman aged 18 to 35 in good health. The sample comprised CD8+ T cells sorted from blood. V gene TRBV20-1 combines with J gene TRBJ2-7; no definite D call. The CDR3 DNA reads TGCAGTGCTAGCGGGTCCTACGAGCAGTACTTC. It codes for CSASGSYEQYF.